This T cell receptor (beta chain) was profiled in a study of CD8 T cells in Susac syndrome. The T cells that were sequenced for TCR beta were CD8+ and CD4+ cells from blood. Random hexamers were used to reverse transcribe an amount of about 0.45 to 1 ug RNA. TCRdb re-derived calls from the immunoSEQ multiplex PCR reads in MiXCR, one entry per CDR3 protein. This sample has roughly 150,000 distinct CDR3 sequences, with 93% found just once. Trimming took 3 bases from V and 7 from J, leaving 16 bases between them. The V gene's germline CDR1 is SNHLY and CDR2 FYNNEI. The CDR3 consists of 14 residues. The sequenced sample was CD4+ T cells from PBMCs. The rearrangement links TRBV2 to TRBJ2-7; the D call may be TRBD1 or TRBD2 (6 bases each). This sequence originates from a human donor in good health. The CDR3 DNA sequence: TGTGCCAGCAGTGAGAACGGGGGCGAGGGGGAGCAGTACTTC. Amino acids: CASSENGGEGEQYF.